This is a list of T cell receptor beta chains from one sample in a study of blood T cell repertoires in COVID-19. Sequenced by immunoSEQ multiplex PCR; TCRdb stores in-frame clones only, minus some. The repertoire holds 300,000 or so clones, with approximately 84% as singletons. Sequencing input: PBMCs or T cells enriched from blood (not recorded which). The receptors come from a woman in her late teens or twenties who had recovered from COVID-19. Both conserved end residues are part of each CDR3. D genes are given only for firm matches. Rows give clone size only sometimes, using once, few, many, or a class for an expanded clone.

>TRBJ1-2|TRBV4-1|TRBD1|.
TGCGCCAGCAGCCAAGATCAGCTGAGCAGGGGGAATCATGGCTACACCTTC
CASSQDQLSRGNHGYTF
>TRBJ1-3|TRBV2|.|.
TGTGCCAGCAGTGAAAGTACGGGCTCTGGAAACACCATATATTTT
CASSESTGSGNTIYF
>TRBJ2-3|TRBV9|.|.
TGTGCCAGCAGCGTTGGCGGGCGGAACACAGATACGCAGTATTTT
CASSVGGRNTDTQYF
>TRBJ2-1|TRBV9|TRBD1|few
TGTGCCAGCATGACCGGGACAGGTCCCAGTGAGCAGTTCTTC
CASMTGTGPSEQFF
>TRBJ2-7|TRBV6-2/TRBV6-3|.|.
TGTGCCAGCAGCAAATCGGGGGCCTACGAGCAGTACTTC
CASSKSGAYEQYF
>TRBJ2-1|TRBV6-4|TRBD2|.
TGTGCCAGCAGTGAGGGGCTAGCGGGAGACAATGAGCAGTTCTTC
CASSEGLAGDNEQFF
>TRBJ1-1|TRBV12-3/TRBV12-4|.|.
TGTGCCAGCAGTCGAAATTCCCTCGGGGAAGCTTTCTTT
CASSRNSLGEAFF
>TRBJ2-3|TRBV4-1|TRBD2|.
TGCGCAAGCACTCTAGCGGGAGGGTCGGCAGATACGCAGTATTTT
CASTLAGGSADTQYF
>TRBJ2-5|TRBV5-1|.|.
TGCGCCAGCAGCAGCCGTTCTGGCCAAGAGACCCAGTACTTC
CASSSRSGQETQYF
>TRBJ2-1|TRBV5-1|.|.
TGCGCCAGCAGCTTGCCTCTAGAATACAATGAGCAGTTCTTC
CASSLPLEYNEQFF
>TRBJ1-5|TRBV19|TRBD1|.
TGTGCCAGTAGTCCTGGGACAGGGGTCAATCAGCCCCAGCATTTT
CASSPGTGVNQPQHF
>TRBJ2-3|TRBV19|.|.
TGTGCCAGTAGTTTGCAGGGAACAGATACGCAGTATTTT
CASSLQGTDTQYF
>TRBJ1-4|TRBV30|.|once
TGTGCCTGGAGTATCCGTGAAAAACTGTTTTTT
CAWSIREKLFF
>TRBJ2-2|TRBV14|TRBD2|.
TGTGCCAGCAGCCGACTAGCGGGAGCGGCCGGGGAGCTGTTTTTT
CASSRLAGAAGELFF
>TRBJ2-7|TRBV4-1|.|.
TGCGCCAGCAGCCAAGGAACAGGCGGTTTATACGAGCAGTACTTC
CASSQGTGGLYEQYF
>TRBJ2-7|TRBV27|.|.
TGTGCCAGCAGTTCGCCAGTCGGGGCGGGGTACGAGCAGTACTTC
CASSSPVGAGYEQYF
>TRBJ2-7|TRBV28|TRBD2|.
TGTGCCAGCGTAGCGGGTTCCTACGAGCAGTACTTC
CASVAGSYEQYF
>TRBJ1-1|TRBV30|.|few
TGTGCCTGGAGTGTACTCACTGAAGCTTTCTTT
CAWSVLTEAFF
>TRBJ2-7|TRBV6-4|.|.
TGTGCCAGCACCCAGGCCTCACAGTCGGGATCCTACGAGCAGTACTTC
CASTQASQSGSYEQYF
>TRBJ2-7|TRBV28|TRBD2|.
TGTGCCAGCAGTTTTAGCACTAGCGGGCCTAGCTCCTACGAGCAGTACTTC
CASSFSTSGPSSYEQYF
>TRBJ1-2|TRBV13|.|once
TGTGCCAGCAGCCCGTGGGCAGGGAACTATGGCTACACCTTC
CASSPWAGNYGYTF
>TRBJ1-1|TRBV6-5|.|.
TGTGCCAGCAGTATGCAGATTACTATGAACACTGAAGCTTTCTTT
CASSMQITMNTEAFF
>TRBJ2-3|TRBV7-2|TRBD1|once
TGTGCCAGCAAGACAGGGGCAGCAGATACGCAGTATTTT
CASKTGAADTQYF
>TRBJ2-2|TRBV4-2|TRBD2|.
TGTGCCAGCAGCCAAGGGACTAGCGGGGTCAACACCGGGGAGCTGTTTTTT
CASSQGTSGVNTGELFF
>TRBJ1-3|TRBV7-9|.|.
TGTGCCAGCAGGGGAGGACCGAGCTCTGGAAACACCATATATTTT
CASRGGPSSGNTIYF